This is a list of T cell receptor beta chains from one sample in a study of blood T cells in healthy people across ages. TCRdb processed the 5' RACE reads anew with MiXCR; each CDR3 protein has one entry. The sample consists of about 800,000 distinct CDR3 sequences, roughly 60% of them appearing once. Source material: blood. These TCRs come from a man younger than 40 in good health. CDR3s include the opening cysteine and the closing phenylalanine or tryptophan. D genes are given only for firm matches. Only part of the rows carry a size: once, few, many, or a class if the clone is expanded.

>.|TRBJ2-7|TRBD1|TRBV4-3
CASSLRQGQGYEQYF
TGCGCCAGCAGCCTTCGACAGGGTCAAGGCTACGAGCAGTACTTC
>.|TRBJ2-7|TRBD2|TRBV10-3
CAISEFERGDSRYEQYF
TGTGCCATCAGTGAGTTCGAGCGGGGGGATAGCAGATACGAGCAGTACTTC
>few|TRBJ2-7|TRBD2|TRBV7-9
CASSPGGDYEQYF
TGTGCCAGCAGCCCGGGGGGGGACTACGAGCAGTACTTC
>once|TRBJ2-4|.|TRBV20-1
CSAQKARTAPPNIQYF
TGCAGTGCTCAGAAGGCCCGGACAGCGCCCCCCAACATTCAGTACTTC
>many|TRBJ2-7|.|TRBV28
CASSTASGTSYEQYF
TGTGCCAGCAGTACCGCCAGCGGAACCTCCTACGAGCAGTACTTC
>few|TRBJ2-7|.|TRBV10-3
CAISEGREDGDEQYF
TGTGCCATCAGTGAGGGTAGAGAAGACGGGGACGAGCAGTACTTC
>.|TRBJ2-5|TRBD1|TRBV20-1
CSARGSRGQMQETQYF
TGCAGTGCTAGAGGTTCGAGGGGACAGATGCAAGAGACCCAGTACTTC
>once|TRBJ2-1|.|TRBV7-2
CASSSPAGPQFF
TGTGCCAGCAGCTCCCCGGCAGGCCCGCAGTTCTTC
>.|TRBJ2-2|TRBD2|TRBV20-1
CSVGTSGLTGELFF
TGCAGTGTAGGGACTAGCGGACTCACCGGGGAGCTGTTTTTT
>.|TRBJ2-3|.|TRBV6-2/TRBV6-3
CASSSTGWDTQYF
TGTGCCAGCAGTTCCACTGGGTGGGATACGCAGTATTTT
>.|TRBJ1-2|.|TRBV3-1
CASSPDGHGYTF
TGTGCCAGCAGCCCCGACGGTCATGGCTACACCTTC
>.|TRBJ1-5|TRBD1|TRBV7-9
CASSLGTGFADQPQHF
TGTGCCAGCAGCTTGGGGACAGGGTTTGCCGATCAGCCCCAGCATTTT
>.|TRBJ2-3|TRBD2|TRBV7-8
CASTLGTTYPVSQYF
TGTGCCAGCACCCTTGGGACTACCTACCCAGTATCGCAGTATTTT
>.|TRBJ1-5|.|TRBV18
CARSLLDNGNQPQHF
TGTGCCCGCTCACTACTGGACAACGGAAATCAGCCCCAGCATTTT
>few|TRBJ2-7|.|TRBV20-1
CSASDKFSYEQYF
TGCAGTGCTTCGGACAAATTCTCCTACGAGCAGTACTTC
>.|TRBJ2-1|TRBD2|TRBV5-1
CASSIAGGPQFF
TGCGCCAGCAGCATCGCGGGGGGGCCCCAGTTCTTC
>.|TRBJ2-5|.|TRBV12-3/TRBV12-4
CASSDPDGVRETQYF
TGTGCCAGCAGTGACCCCGATGGAGTTCGTGAGACCCAGTACTTC
>few|TRBJ1-2|TRBD1|TRBV7-9
CASAEGGQFLGYTF
TGTGCCAGCGCCGAGGGGGGACAGTTCCTGGGCTACACCTTC
>.|TRBJ1-1|.|TRBV7-3
CASSLGRGSEAFF
TGTGCCAGCAGCTTAGGGAGAGGATCTGAAGCTTTCTTT
>.|TRBJ2-5|.|TRBV3-1
CASSPSTRRLETQYF
TGTGCCAGCAGCCCATCGACCCGGCGGTTGGAGACCCAGTACTTC
>.|TRBJ2-7|.|TRBV30
CAWSVNRLEGEQYF
TGTGCCTGGAGTGTCAATCGACTTGAGGGCGAGCAGTACTTC
>.|TRBJ2-1|TRBD2|TRBV12-3/TRBV12-4
CASNPQRGAKEQFF
TGTGCCAGCAACCCCCAGCGGGGGGCTAAGGAGCAGTTCTTC
>.|TRBJ2-5|.|TRBV6-2/TRBV6-3
CAGRTLERQETQYF
TGTGCCGGCAGGACCCTCGAGCGCCAAGAGACCCAGTACTTC
>.|TRBJ2-1|TRBD2|TRBV6-5
CAAGENSYNEQFF
TGTGCCGCGGGGGAGAATTCCTACAATGAGCAGTTCTTC
>.|TRBJ1-5|.|TRBV7-9
CASSLEGGSQPQHF
TGTGCCAGCAGCTTAGAAGGGGGGAGTCAGCCCCAGCATTTT
>.|TRBJ2-1|.|TRBV28
CASSSGTYEQFF
TGTGCCAGCAGTTCAGGGACCTATGAGCAGTTCTTC
>.|TRBJ1-5|.|TRBV7-8
CASSLDSTGNQPQHF
TGTGCCAGCAGCCTAGACTCTACAGGGAATCAGCCCCAGCATTTT
>once|TRBJ1-5|TRBD1|TRBV27
CASSLSSGGDQPQHF
TGTGCCAGCAGTTTATCGTCAGGGGGCGATCAGCCCCAGCATTTT
>.|TRBJ1-5|.|TRBV6-4
CASRDRTEYYSNQPQHF
TGTGCCAGCAGGGACCGGACAGAATATTATAGCAATCAGCCCCAGCATTTT
>.|TRBJ2-4|.|TRBV10-3
CAISESLTVHKQYF
TGTGCCATCAGTGAGTCTTTAACAGTCCACAAGCAGTACTTC
>few|TRBJ2-7|.|TRBV28
CASSAGYHEQYF
TGTGCCAGCAGTGCAGGGTATCACGAGCAGTACTTC
>once|TRBJ2-1|.|TRBV20-1
CSASGPTLAYNEQFF
TGCAGTGCTAGTGGGCCCACCTTAGCCTACAATGAGCAGTTCTTC
>.|TRBJ1-1|TRBD1|TRBV28
CASEDRGQTEAFF
TGTGCCAGTGAGGACAGGGGGCAAACTGAAGCTTTCTTT
>.|TRBJ1-2|.|TRBV20-1
CSASSLSDGYTF
TGCAGTGCTAGTTCGCTTTCGGATGGCTACACCTTC
>few|TRBJ2-7|TRBD2|TRBV20-1
CSASVPGLANEQYF
TGCAGTGCTAGCGTTCCGGGACTAGCTAACGAGCAGTACTTC
>.|TRBJ2-4|.|TRBV20-1
CSASGVAKNIQYF
TGCAGTGCTAGCGGGGTAGCCAAAAACATTCAGTACTTC
>once|TRBJ2-1|.|TRBV24-1
CATSDQTVPYNEQFF
TGTGCCACCAGTGACCAGACAGTGCCCTACAATGAGCAGTTCTTC
>.|TRBJ2-5|.|TRBV11-2
CASSLVRLGAGQETQYF
TGTGCCAGCAGCTTAGTCAGGTTGGGGGCCGGACAAGAGACCCAGTACTTC
>.|TRBJ2-5|TRBD2|TRBV9
CASSVGSGVGLETQYF
TGTGCCAGCAGCGTAGGGAGCGGGGTTGGGTTGGAGACCCAGTACTTC
>.|TRBJ1-5|.|TRBV20-1
CSARGEISNQPQHF
TGCAGTGCTAGAGGCGAAATTAGCAATCAGCCCCAGCATTTT
>.|TRBJ2-7|.|TRBV21-1
CASSKGQGIRNEQYF
TGTGCCAGCAGCAAAGGACAGGGGATACGGAACGAGCAGTACTTC
>.|TRBJ2-6|.|TRBV7-2
CASSPRGTISGANVLTF
TGTGCCAGCAGCCCCCGGGGAACCATCTCTGGGGCCAACGTCCTGACTTTC
>.|TRBJ2-6|.|TRBV10-3
CAAGPSGGANVLTF
TGTGCCGCAGGGCCCTCTGGTGGGGCCAACGTCCTGACTTTC
>.|TRBJ1-2|TRBD1|TRBV20-1
CSARPGQRYGYTF
TGCAGTGCTAGACCGGGACAGAGATATGGCTACACCTTC
>.|TRBJ2-1|TRBD2|TRBV15
CATSPVGGSLTYNEQFF
TGTGCCACCAGCCCTGTTGGCGGGAGTTTGACCTACAATGAGCAGTTCTTC
>.|TRBJ2-3|TRBD2|TRBV14
CASSHASGYGVDTQYF
TGTGCCAGCAGCCACGCTAGCGGGTACGGGGTGGATACGCAGTATTTT
>.|TRBJ2-1|TRBD2|TRBV28
CASSLAGEDNEQFF
TGTGCCAGCAGTTTGGCGGGAGAGGACAATGAGCAGTTCTTC
>.|TRBJ2-3|.|TRBV3-1
CASSQDRLGDTQYF
TGTGCCAGCAGCCAAGATAGGTTAGGAGATACGCAGTATTTT
>.|TRBJ2-1|.|TRBV7-9
CASSLGSRTDNEQFF
TGTGCCAGCAGCTTAGGGTCCCGTACAGACAATGAGCAGTTCTTC